The 16 T cell receptor beta chains presented below share a single source sample, sequenced in a study of blood T cell repertoires in COVID-19. Generated by immunoSEQ multiplex PCR, the TCRdb table keeps only in-frame clones and is missing some. The data show roughly 80,000 clones, less than 90% seen once. Sequencing was done on a sample of peripheral blood. These receptor sequences come from a human donor in a cohort sampled during active COVID-19.

The chain recombines TRBV7-9 with TRBJ2-5, with no clear D. The V and J ends lost 11 bases and 1 base respectively, with 20 bases between them. Germline V gives CDR1 SEHNR, CDR2 FQNEAQ (reference sequence). This CDR3 region has 15 residues. The CDR3 is CAAAEQNPPQETQYF. CDR3 bases: TGTGCCGCCGCCGAACAGAATCCTCCCCAAGAGACCCAGTACTTC. Together with reference TRBV7-9 and TRBJ2-5, the CDR3 gives the full variable domain: DTGVSQNPRHKITKRGQNVTFRCDPISEHNRLYWYRQTLGQGPEFLTYFQNEAQLEKSRLLSDRFSAERPKGSFSTLEIQRTEQGDSAMYLCAAAEQNPPQETQYFGPGTRLLVL.

This sequence joins TRBV27 and TRBJ2-7; weak D call: TRBD2 (5 bases). This CDR3 has 13 residues. The germline V and J ends were trimmed by 8 bases and 4 bases, with 15 bases remaining between them. CDR1 and CDR2 (germline): MNHEY, SMNVEV (reference sequence). CDR3 nucleotide sequence: TGTGCCAGCCGGCGGGCAGACGCTTACGAGCAGTACTTC. Its translation: CASRRADAYEQYF.

The chain uses TRBV5-5 and TRBJ1-1; 8 bases line up with TRBD1. J was trimmed by 2 bases and V by 4 bases; bases with no gene match: 10. Germline values: CDR1 SGHKS, CDR2 YYEKEE (reference sequence). This CDR3 is 16 amino acids long. CDR3 sequence reads: CASSQQPDRVNTEAFF. The DNA of the CDR3 is TGTGCCAGCAGCCAACAGCCGGACAGGGTTAACACTGAAGCTTTCTTT.

This chain connects TRBV25-1 to TRBJ2-1; the D gene is possibly TRBD2 (5 bases). This CDR3 has 16 residues. V dropped 0 bases and J dropped 3 bases, with 12 bases sitting between them. CDR1 MGHDK and CDR2 SYGVNS come from the germline V gene. The CDR3 nucleotides read TGTGCCAGCAGTGAATATAAGAGCGGAGACTACAATGAGCAGTTCTTC. It codes for CASSEYKSGDYNEQFF.

J is TRBJ2-7 and V is TRBV12-3 or TRBV12-4; D gene unclear. CDR3 length: 13 amino acids. Trimming stripped 1 base from V and 3 bases from J, with 7 bases between. This chain's CDR3 is CASSLGQNYEQYF. CDR3 DNA sequence: TGTGCCAGCAGTTTAGGACAAAACTACGAGCAGTACTTC.

V and J are TRBV3-1 (or the pseudogene TRBV3-2) and TRBJ1-4, with 7 bases aligning to TRBD1. This CDR3 has 19 residues. The V gene's germline CDR1 is LGHDT and CDR2 YNNKEL (reference sequence). V lost 0 bases to trimming and J lost 2 bases; unmatched junction nucleotides: 12. CDR3: CASSQDRGKGGETNEKLFF. In DNA, the CDR3 is TGTGCCAGCAGCCAAGATAGGGGAAAAGGGGGCGAGACTAATGAAAAACTGTTTTTT.

The chain uses TRBV5-8 and TRBJ2-1; 11 bases match TRBD2. This CDR3 has 18 residues. Germline trimming cut 1 base from V and 1 base from J; bases unmatched to any gene: 7. Germline values: CDR1 SGHTS, CDR2 YDEGEE. In nucleotides, the CDR3 is TGTGCCAGCAGCTTGATGAGGGCTAGCGGGAGGTCCTACAATGAGCAGTTCTTC. It encodes CASSLMRASGRSYNEQFF.

V gene TRBV2 combines with J gene TRBJ2-5, with D possibly TRBD1 on 5 matching bases. Germline CDR1 and CDR2: SNHLY and FYNNEI. CDR3 size: 13 residues. The V end lost 10 bases, the J end lost 1 base, and 13 bases lay between the germline ends. The CDR3 spells CATLRQSQETQYF. The CDR3, as DNA: TGTGCCACCCTACGACAGAGCCAAGAGACCCAGTACTTC.

The rearrangement uses TRBV3-1 (or the pseudogene TRBV3-2) and TRBJ2-3; 9 bases are a match to TRBD1. This CDR3 region has 15 residues. With V trimmed by 4 bases and J by 6 bases, 8 bases remained unmatched. Germline V gene data show CDR1 as LGHDT and CDR2 as YNNKEL (reference sequence). CDR3: CASSPGQGAKDTQYF. The DNA of the CDR3 is TGTGCCAGCAGCCCGGGACAGGGTGCCAAGGATACGCAGTATTTT.

The chain has TRBV27 and TRBJ1-1, with D hard to call. The V gene lost 6 bases and the J gene lost 5 bases, with 13 bases spanning the gap. Germline-derived CDR1 and CDR2 are MNHEY and SMNVEV (reference sequence). This CDR3 contains 13 residues. CDR3 sequence (DNA): TGTGCCAGCAGAAGACCTGGCGGGACTGAAGCTTTCTTT. This encodes CASRRPGGTEAFF.

The chain employs TRBV4-2 and TRBJ2-7, with 15 bases identical to TRBD2. CDR1 LGHNA and CDR2 YNFKEQ come from the germline V gene. The CDR3 loop spans 17 amino acids. The ends lost 4 bases at V and 2 bases at J; junction bases unmatched: 6. The DNA for the CDR3 is TGTGCCAGCAGCCTGGGACTAGCGGGAGGTTCCCCCTACGAGCAGTACTTC. Translating gives CASSLGLAGGSPYEQYF.

The chain has TRBV28 and TRBJ2-7; the match to TRBD2 covers 8 bases. Germline loops: CDR1 MDHEN, CDR2 SYDVKM. The J segment lost 0 bases and the V segment lost 3 bases, leaving 13 bases of the junction unmatched. This CDR3 spans 18 amino acids. CDR3 DNA sequence: TGTGCCAGCAGTTTCCCGGGGGGGGAGGAAAGGAGCTCCTACGAGCAGTACTTC. Its translation is CASSFPGGEERSSYEQYF.

The genes are TRBV19 and TRBJ2-1; perhaps TRBD2 as D (5 bases). CDR1 LNHDA and CDR2 SQIVND come from the germline V gene (reference sequence). This CDR3 contains 18 residues. The V gene lost 6 bases and the J gene lost 0 bases, with 21 bases spanning the gap. The CDR3 sequence: CASRASPSVTSSYNEQFF. CDR3 bases: TGTGCCAGTAGAGCTAGCCCCAGTGTGACGAGCTCCTACAATGAGCAGTTCTTC.

The genes are TRBV7-2 and TRBJ2-1; tentative D call: TRBD2 (6 bases). Per germline, CDR1 SGHTA and CDR2 FQGNSA. With 5 bases removed from V and 13 bases from J, the gap between germline ends came to 21 bases. The CDR3 runs 14 residues. The CDR3 protein is CASSPRAHQEGQFF. CDR3 in DNA: TGTGCCAGCAGCCCAAGGGCGCATCAGGAGGGCCAGTTCTTC.

This sequence joins TRBV5-1 and TRBJ2-5, with 8 nucleotides matching TRBD2. CDR3 size: 16 residues. The V gene's germline CDR1 is SGHRS and CDR2 YFSETQ. The trim removed 5 bases at V and 5 bases at J, leaving 14 bases unmatched. The CDR3 DNA reads TGCGCCAGCAGACGAGCCCCAGCGGGAGTGAGTGAGACCCAGTACTTC. Translation: CASRRAPAGVSETQYF.

V gene TRBV5-1 combines with J gene TRBJ2-1, with a weak D call TRBD1 (5 bases). The germline CDR1 and CDR2 sequences are SGHRS and YFSETQ. This CDR3 comprises 12 residues. V shed 0 bases and J shed 12 bases, with 10 bases lying between them. The CDR3 sequence is CASSLEGVVQFF. CDR3 DNA sequence: TGCGCCAGCAGCTTGGAAGGGGTGGTGCAGTTCTTC.